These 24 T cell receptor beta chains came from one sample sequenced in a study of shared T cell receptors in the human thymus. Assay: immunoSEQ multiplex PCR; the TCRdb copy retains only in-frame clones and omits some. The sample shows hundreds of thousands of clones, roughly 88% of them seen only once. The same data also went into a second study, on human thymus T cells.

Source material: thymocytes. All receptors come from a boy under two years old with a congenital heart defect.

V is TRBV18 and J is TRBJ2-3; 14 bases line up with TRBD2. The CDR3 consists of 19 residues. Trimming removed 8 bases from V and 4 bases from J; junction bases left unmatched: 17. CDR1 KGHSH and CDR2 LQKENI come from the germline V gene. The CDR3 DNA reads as TGTGCCAGCCCCCCGGGGACTAGCGGGAGACGGGTGGTCGCAGATACGCAGTATTTT. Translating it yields CASPPGTSGRRVVADTQYF. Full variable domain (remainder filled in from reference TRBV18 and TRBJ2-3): NAGVMQNPRHLVRRRGQEARLRCSPMKGHSHVYWYRQLPEEGLKFMVYLQKENIIDESGMPKERFSAEFPKEGPSILRIQQVVRGDSAAYFCASPPGTSGRRVVADTQYFGPGTRLTVL.

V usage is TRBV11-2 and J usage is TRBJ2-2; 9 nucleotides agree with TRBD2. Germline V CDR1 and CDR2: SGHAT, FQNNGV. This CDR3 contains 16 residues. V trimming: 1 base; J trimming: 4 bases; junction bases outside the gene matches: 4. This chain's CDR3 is CASSLGVAGATGELFF. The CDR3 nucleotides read TGTGCCAGCAGCTTAGGCGTAGCGGGAGCCACCGGGGAGCTGTTTTTT.

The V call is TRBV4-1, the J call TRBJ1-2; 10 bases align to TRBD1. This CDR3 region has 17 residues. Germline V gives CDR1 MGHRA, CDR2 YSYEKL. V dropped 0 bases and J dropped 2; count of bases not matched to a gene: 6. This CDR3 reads CASSQERRDRGNYGYTF. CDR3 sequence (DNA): TGCGCCAGCAGCCAAGAGAGGAGGGACAGGGGAAACTATGGCTACACCTTC.

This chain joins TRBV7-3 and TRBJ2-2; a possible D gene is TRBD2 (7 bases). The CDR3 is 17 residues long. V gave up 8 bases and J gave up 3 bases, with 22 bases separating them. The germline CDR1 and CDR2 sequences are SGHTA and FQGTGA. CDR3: CASGLSWGGPDTGELFF. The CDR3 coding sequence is TGTGCCAGCGGTCTAAGCTGGGGGGGGCCGGACACCGGGGAGCTGTTTTTT.

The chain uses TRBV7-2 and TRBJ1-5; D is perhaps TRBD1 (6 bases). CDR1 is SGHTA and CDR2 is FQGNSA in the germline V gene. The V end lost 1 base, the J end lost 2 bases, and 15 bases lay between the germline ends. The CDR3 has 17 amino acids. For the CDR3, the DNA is TGTGCCAGCAGCTTAGAGGTTGCGGGGGCGGGCAATCAGCCCCAGCATTTT. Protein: CASSLEVAGAGNQPQHF.

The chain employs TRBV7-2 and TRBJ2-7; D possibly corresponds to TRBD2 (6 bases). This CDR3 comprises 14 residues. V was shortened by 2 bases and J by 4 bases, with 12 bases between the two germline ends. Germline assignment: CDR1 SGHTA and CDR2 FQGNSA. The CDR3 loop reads CASSLSGHWYEQYF. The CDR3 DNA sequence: TGTGCCAGCAGCTTAAGCGGGCATTGGTACGAGCAGTACTTC.

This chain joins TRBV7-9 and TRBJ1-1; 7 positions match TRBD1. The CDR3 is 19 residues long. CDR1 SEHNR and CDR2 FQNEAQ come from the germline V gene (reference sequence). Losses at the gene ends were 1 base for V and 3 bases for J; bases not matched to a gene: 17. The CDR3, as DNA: TGTGCCAGCAGCTTAGACAGTCAACAGGCAGGGGGGATTTACACTGAAGCTTTCTTT. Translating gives CASSLDSQQAGGIYTEAFF.

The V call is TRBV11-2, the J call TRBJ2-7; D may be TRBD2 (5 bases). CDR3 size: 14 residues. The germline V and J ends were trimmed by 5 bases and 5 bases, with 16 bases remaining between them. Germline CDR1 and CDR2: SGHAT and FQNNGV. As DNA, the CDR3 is TGTGCCAGCAGCCTACACCCAGCCGGGGACGAGCAGTACTTC. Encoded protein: CASSLHPAGDEQYF. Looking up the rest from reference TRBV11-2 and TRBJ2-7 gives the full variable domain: EAGVAQSPRYKIIEKRQSVAFWCNPISGHATLYWYQQILGQGPKLLIQFQNNGVVDDSQLPKDRFSAERLKGVDSTLKIQPAKLEDSAVYLCASSLHPAGDEQYFGPGTRLTVT.

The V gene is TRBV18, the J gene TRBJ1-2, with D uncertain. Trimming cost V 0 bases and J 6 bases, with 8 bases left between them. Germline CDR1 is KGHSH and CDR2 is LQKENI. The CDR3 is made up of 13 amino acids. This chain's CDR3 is CASSPPRGHGYTF. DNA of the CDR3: TGTGCCAGCTCACCACCGCGCGGGCATGGCTACACCTTC.

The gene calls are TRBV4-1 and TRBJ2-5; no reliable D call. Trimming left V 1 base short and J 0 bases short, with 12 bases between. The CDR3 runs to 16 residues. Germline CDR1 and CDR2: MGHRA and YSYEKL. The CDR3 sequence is CASSQVAQMDQETQYF. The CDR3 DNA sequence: TGCGCCAGCAGCCAAGTTGCTCAGATGGACCAAGAGACCCAGTACTTC.

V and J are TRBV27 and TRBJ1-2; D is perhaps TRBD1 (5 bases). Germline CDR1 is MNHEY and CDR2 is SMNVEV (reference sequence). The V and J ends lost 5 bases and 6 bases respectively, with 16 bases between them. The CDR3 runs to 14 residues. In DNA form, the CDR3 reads TGTGCCAGCAGTGAACGCGGGGCGAGAGATGGCTACACCTTC. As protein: CASSERGARDGYTF.

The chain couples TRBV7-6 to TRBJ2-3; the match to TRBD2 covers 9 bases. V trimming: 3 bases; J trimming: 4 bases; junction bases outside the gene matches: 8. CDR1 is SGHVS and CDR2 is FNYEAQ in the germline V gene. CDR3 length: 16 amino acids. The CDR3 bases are TGTGCCAGCAGCTTTCAGACTAGCGGAACGTCAGATACGCAGTATTTT. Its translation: CASSFQTSGTSDTQYF. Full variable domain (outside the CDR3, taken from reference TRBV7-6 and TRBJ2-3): GAGVSQSPRYKVTKRGQDVALRCDPISGHVSLYWYRQALGQGPEFLTYFNYEAQQDKSGLPNDRFSAERPEGSISTLTIQRTEQRDSAMYRCASSFQTSGTSDTQYFGPGTRLTVL.

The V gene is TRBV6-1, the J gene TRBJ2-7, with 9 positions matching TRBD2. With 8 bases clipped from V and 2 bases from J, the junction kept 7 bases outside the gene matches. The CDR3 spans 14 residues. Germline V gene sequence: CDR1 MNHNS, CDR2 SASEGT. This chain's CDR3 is CASPAAGGAYEQYF. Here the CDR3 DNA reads TGTGCCAGCCCTGCAGCGGGAGGAGCCTACGAGCAGTACTTC.

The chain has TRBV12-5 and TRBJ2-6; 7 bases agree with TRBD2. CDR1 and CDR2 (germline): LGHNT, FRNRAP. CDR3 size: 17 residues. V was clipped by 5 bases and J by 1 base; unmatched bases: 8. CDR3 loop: CASGLPAGVSGANVLTF. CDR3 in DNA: TGTGCTAGTGGTCTGCCCGCGGGAGTGTCTGGGGCCAACGTCCTGACTTTC.

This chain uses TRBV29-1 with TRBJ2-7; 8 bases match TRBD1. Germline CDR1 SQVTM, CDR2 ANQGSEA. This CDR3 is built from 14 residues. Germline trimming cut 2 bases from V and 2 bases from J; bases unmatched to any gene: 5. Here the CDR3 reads CSVETGTGTYEQYF. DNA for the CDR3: TGCAGCGTTGAAACCGGGACAGGTACCTACGAGCAGTACTTC.

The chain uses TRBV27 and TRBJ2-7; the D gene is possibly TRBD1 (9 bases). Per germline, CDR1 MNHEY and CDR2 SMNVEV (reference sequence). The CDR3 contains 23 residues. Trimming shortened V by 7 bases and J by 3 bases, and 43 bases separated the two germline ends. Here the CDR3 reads CASIHPGRILQGASGGGIYEQYF. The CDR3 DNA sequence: TGTGCCAGCATCCACCCGGGCCGCATCTTACAGGGGGCGTCGGGCGGGGGGATCTACGAGCAGTACTTC.

CDR3 sequence: CGGPNNSGANVLTF. CDR3 coding DNA: TGCGGGGGGCCGAATAACTCTGGGGCCAACGTCCTGACTTTC. This chain joins TRBV12-2 and TRBJ2-6; TRBD2, the D gene given by the table, was not confirmed from the DNA. TRBV12-2 constitutes a pseudogene. CDR3 length equals 14 residues.

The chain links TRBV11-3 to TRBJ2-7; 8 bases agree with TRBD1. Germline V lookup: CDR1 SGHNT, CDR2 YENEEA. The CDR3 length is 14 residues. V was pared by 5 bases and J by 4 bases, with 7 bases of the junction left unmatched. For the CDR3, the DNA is TGTGCCAGCAGCCCGGGCAGGGGGCCGTACGAGCAGTACTTC. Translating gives CASSPGRGPYEQYF.

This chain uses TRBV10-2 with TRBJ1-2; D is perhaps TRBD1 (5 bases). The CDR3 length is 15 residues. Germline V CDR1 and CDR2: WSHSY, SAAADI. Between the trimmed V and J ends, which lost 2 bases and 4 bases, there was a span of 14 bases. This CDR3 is CASSEGGEVRYGYTF. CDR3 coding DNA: TGCGCCAGCAGTGAGGGGGGGGAGGTCCGCTATGGCTACACCTTC.

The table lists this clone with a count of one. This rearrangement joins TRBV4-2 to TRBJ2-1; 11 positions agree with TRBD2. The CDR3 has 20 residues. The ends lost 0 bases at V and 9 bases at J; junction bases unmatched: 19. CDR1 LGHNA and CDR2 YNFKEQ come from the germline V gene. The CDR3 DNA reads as TGTGCCAGCAGCCAAGAAAATAAACTAGCGGGAGCAAATTTAATAGTTGAGCAGTTCTTC. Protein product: CASSQENKLAGANLIVEQFF.

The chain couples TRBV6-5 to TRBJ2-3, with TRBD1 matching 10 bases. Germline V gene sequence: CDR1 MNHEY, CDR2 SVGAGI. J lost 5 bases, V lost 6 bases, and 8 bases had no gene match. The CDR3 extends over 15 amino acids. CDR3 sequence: CASRKTGGAKDTQYF. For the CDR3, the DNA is TGTGCCAGCAGAAAGACAGGGGGCGCGAAAGATACGCAGTATTTT.

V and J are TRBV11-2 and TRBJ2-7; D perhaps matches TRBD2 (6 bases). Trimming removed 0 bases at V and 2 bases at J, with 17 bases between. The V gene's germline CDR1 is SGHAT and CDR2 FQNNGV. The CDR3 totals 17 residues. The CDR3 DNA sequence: TGTGCCAGCAGCTTAGAACGAGCGAGGGAGCGGGCCTACGAGCAGTACTTC. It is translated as CASSLERARERAYEQYF.

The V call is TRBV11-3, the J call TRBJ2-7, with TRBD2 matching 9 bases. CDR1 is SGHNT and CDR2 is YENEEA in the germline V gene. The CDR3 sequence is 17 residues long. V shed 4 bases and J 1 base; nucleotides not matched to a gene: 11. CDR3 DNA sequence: TGTGCCAGCAGCTCCCGCCGTGGTAGCGGGAGTTCCTACGAGCAGTACTTC. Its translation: CASSSRRGSGSSYEQYF.

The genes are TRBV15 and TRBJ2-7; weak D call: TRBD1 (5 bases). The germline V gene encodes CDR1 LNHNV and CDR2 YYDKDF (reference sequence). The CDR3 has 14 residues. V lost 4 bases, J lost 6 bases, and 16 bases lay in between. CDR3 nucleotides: TGTGCCACCAGCACAGAAGGGGCCTTACGCGAGCAGTACTTC. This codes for CATSTEGALREQYF.